The T cell receptor beta chain described here comes from a study of a mutant IDH1 vaccine in newly diagnosed glioma. Study-level information: Vaccines were begun 4-6 weeks after radiotherapy alone, or with temozolomide cycles. Notes on the study in general: Across multiple MHC alleles, 90% to 95% of patients had vaccine-induced responses.

Stated time point: week 47, end of study. What each vaccine dose contained was 300 ug of mutant IDH1 20-mer peptide, accompanied by topical imiquimod. New WHO grade 3 or 4 astrocytomas that were IDH1-mutant and ATRX-lost had been found in donors. TCRdb's table, derived via immunoSEQ multiplex PCR, lists solely in-frame clones and lacks some. The sample has some 35,000 clones, 60% to 85% seen once; the top ten hold 8.9%. Germline V CDR1 and CDR2: SGHVS, FQNEAQ. With 1 base clipped from V and 10 bases from J, the junction kept 13 bases outside the gene matches. The CDR3 runs 17 residues. Regarding this clone: Its specificity is not known.

The gene calls are TRBV7-8 and TRBJ2-1; 10 bases match TRBD2. This clonotype originated in a man between 40 and 49 years old with glioma. The sequencing here drew on PBMCs, taken from a glioma patient whose treatment included an IDH1 peptide vaccine. The CDR3 loop reads CASSLGSGTSVQGEQFF. In DNA form, the CDR3 reads TGTGCCAGCAGCTTAGGCTCCGGGACTAGCGTCCAGGGGGAGCAGTTCTTC.